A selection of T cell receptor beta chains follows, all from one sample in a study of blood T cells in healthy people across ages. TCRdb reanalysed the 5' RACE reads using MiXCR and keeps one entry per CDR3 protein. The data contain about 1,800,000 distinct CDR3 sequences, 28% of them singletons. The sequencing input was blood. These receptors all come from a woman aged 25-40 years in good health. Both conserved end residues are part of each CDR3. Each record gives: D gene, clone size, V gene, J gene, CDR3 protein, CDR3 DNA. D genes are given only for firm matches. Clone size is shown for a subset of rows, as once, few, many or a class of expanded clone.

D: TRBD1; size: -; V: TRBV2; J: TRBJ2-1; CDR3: CASSEKQGTNEQFF; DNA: TGTGCCAGCAGTGAAAAACAGGGGACCAATGAGCAGTTCTTC
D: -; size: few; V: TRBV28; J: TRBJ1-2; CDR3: CASSPSGVNSQGYTF; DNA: TGTGCCAGCAGTCCCTCTGGAGTAAACTCCCAGGGCTACACCTTC
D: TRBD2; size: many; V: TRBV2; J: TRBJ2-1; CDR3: CASGGRGAYNEQFF; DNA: TGTGCCAGCGGCGGGAGGGGCGCTTACAATGAGCAGTTCTTC
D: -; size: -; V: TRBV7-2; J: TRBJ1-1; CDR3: CASSFSMQQAFF; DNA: TGTGCCAGCAGCTTTTCTATGCAGCAAGCTTTCTTT
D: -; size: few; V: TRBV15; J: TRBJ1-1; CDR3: CATGPGNTEAFF; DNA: TGTGCCACCGGCCCCGGTAACACTGAAGCTTTCTTT
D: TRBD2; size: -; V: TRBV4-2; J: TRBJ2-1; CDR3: CASSPFLEAGLSSYNEQFF; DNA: TGTGCCAGCAGCCCTTTTTTGGAAGCGGGGTTGAGCTCCTACAATGAGCAGTTCTTC
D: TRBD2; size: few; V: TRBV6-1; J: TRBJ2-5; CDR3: CASSQDGRAIRFQETQYF; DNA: TGTGCCAGCAGTCAGGACGGGAGGGCCATAAGATTCCAAGAGACCCAGTACTTC
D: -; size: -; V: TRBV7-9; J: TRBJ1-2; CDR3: CASSLESFCYGYTF; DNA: TGTGCCAGCAGCTTAGAATCGTTTTGCTATGGCTACACCTTC
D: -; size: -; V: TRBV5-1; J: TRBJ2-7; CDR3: CASSLAPAPTYEQYF; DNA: TGCGCCAGTAGCTTGGCCCCGGCGCCCACCTACGAGCAGTACTTC
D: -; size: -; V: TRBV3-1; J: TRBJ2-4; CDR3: CASSQNLRPYIQYF; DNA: TGTGCCAGCAGCCAGAATCTCCGGCCCTACATTCAGTACTTC
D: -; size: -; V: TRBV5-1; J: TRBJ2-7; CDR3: CASSRAAFYEQYF; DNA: TGCGCCAGCAGCCGTGCAGCCTTCTACGAGCAGTACTTC
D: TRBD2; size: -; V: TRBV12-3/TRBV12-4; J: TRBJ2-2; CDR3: CASSLFPLAGDTGELFF; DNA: TGTGCCAGCAGTTTGTTCCCCCTAGCGGGAGACACCGGGGAGCTGTTTTTT
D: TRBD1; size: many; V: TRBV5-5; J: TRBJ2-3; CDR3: CASSLPGTGRTDTQYF; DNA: TGTGCCAGCAGCTTGCCCGGGACAGGGCGCACAGATACGCAGTATTTT
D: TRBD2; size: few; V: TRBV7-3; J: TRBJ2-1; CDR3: CASSLTRLAGGKGEQFF; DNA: TGTGCCAGCAGCTTAACCCGGCTAGCGGGGGGTAAGGGTGAGCAGTTCTTC
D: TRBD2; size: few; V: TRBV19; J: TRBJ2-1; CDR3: CASRWRLAGGPNNEQFF; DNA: TGTGCCAGTAGGTGGAGGCTAGCGGGGGGGCCCAACAATGAGCAGTTCTTC
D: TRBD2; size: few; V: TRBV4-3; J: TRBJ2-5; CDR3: CASSQLGTSGQETQYF; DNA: TGCGCCAGCAGCCAATTAGGGACTAGCGGACAAGAGACCCAGTACTTC
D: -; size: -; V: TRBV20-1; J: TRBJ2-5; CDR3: CSASYLKKTQYF; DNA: TGCAGTGCTAGTTATCTGAAAAAGACCCAGTACTTC
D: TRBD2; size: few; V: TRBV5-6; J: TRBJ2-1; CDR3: CASSLAMGGSGGEQFF; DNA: TGTGCCAGCAGCTTGGCCATGGGGGGGTCGGGAGGTGAGCAGTTCTTC
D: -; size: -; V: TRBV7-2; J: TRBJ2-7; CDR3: CASSSGFSRYGQYF; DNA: TGTGCCAGCAGCTCGGGGTTCTCAAGGTACGGGCAGTACTTC
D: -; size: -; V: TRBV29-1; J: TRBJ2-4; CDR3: CSVRRERGSYNEQYF; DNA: TGCAGCGTTCGACGGGAGAGGGGCTCCTACAATGAGCAGTACTTC
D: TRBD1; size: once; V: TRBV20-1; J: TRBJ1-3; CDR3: CSARADRGPGNTIYF; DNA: TGCAGTGCTAGGGCCGACAGGGGGCCTGGAAACACCATATATTTT
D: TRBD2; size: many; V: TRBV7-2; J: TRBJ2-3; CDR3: CASSLGASGFTDTQYF; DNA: TGTGCCAGCAGCTTAGGGGCTAGCGGGTTCACAGATACGCAGTATTTT
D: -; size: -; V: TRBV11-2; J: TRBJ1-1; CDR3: CASSFPGTPEAFF; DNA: TGTGCCAGCAGCTTCCCGGGGACCCCTGAAGCTTTCTTT
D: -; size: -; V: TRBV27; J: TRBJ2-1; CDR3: CASSSRSHYNEQFF; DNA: TGTGCCAGCAGTTCCCGGTCGCACTACAATGAGCAGTTCTTC
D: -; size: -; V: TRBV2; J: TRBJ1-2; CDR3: CACSLQGDYGYTF; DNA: TGTGCCTGCAGTTTACAGGGAGACTATGGCTACACCTTC
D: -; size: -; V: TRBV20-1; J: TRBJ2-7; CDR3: CSARGGTGGEQYF; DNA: TGCAGTGCTAGGGGGGGGACAGGCGGCGAGCAGTACTTC
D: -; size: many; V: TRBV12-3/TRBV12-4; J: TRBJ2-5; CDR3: CASSPRDKTQETQYF; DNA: TGTGCCAGCAGCCCCCGGGACAAAACCCAAGAGACCCAGTACTTC
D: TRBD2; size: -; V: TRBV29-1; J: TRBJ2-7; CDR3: CGVLAGDTYNEQYF; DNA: TGCGGCGTTTTAGCGGGGGATACCTACAATGAGCAGTACTTC
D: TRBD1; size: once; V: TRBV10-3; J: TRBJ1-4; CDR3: CAISGPGTGAEKLFF; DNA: TGTGCCATCAGTGGTCCCGGGACAGGGGCCGAAAAACTGTTTTTT
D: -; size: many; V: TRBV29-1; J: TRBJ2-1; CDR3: CSVEVAGPYNEQFF; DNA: TGCAGCGTTGAAGTGGCGGGGCCCTACAATGAGCAGTTCTTC
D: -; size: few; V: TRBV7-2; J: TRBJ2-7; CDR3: CASSFQGIGEQYF; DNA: TGTGCCAGCAGCTTTCAGGGTATCGGCGAGCAGTACTTC
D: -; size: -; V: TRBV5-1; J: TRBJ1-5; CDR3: CASSSAGGSHQPQHF; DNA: TGCGCCAGCAGCTCGGCCGGGGGGTCCCATCAGCCCCAGCATTTT